The clone carrying this TCR beta chain was detected many times. This entry comes from a study of early T cells in non-severe SARS-CoV-2 infection. Germline CDR1 reads SGHAT; CDR2 reads FQNNGV. This CDR3 region has 14 residues. The junction had 7 bases not matched to a gene; V was cut back by 6 bases and J by 7 bases. TCRdb re-derived calls from the 5' RACE reads in MiXCR, one entry per CDR3 protein. The sample contains 70,000 or so distinct CDR3 sequences, 10% of which appear only once. The starting material was whole blood, obtained at baseline. This TCR came from an adult who was a healthcare worker with PCR-confirmed SARS-CoV-2 infection or an uninfected control (not recorded which). The J gene is TRBJ2-1, the V gene TRBV11-2, with 9 nucleotides matching TRBD2. CDR3 sequence reads: CASRRLGLANEQFF. The CDR3 coding sequence is TGTGCCAGCAGACGGTTGGGACTAGCAAATGAGCAGTTCTTC.